This T cell receptor beta chain was obtained from a study of blood T cell repertoires in COVID-19. Study-level background: Samples of COVID-19 (acute and convalescent) were obtained from the United States, Italy and Spain. In each case, the material was cDNA or gDNA derived from T cells, B-cell-depleted T cells, or PBMCs.

This clone was recorded a few times. There are 17 residues in the CDR3. Germline CDR1 LNHDA, CDR2 SQIVND (reference sequence). Trimming removed 6 bases from V and 1 base from J; junction bases left unmatched: 12. Study processing details: Reference gene primer amplification in the assay estimated nucleated cell counts. Libraries were prepared by immunoSEQ multiplex PCR; TCRdb keeps only in-frame clonotypes and omits some of them. V and J calls plus clone size are reproduced from that table; the DNA served to infer D and trimming. The data hold around 260,000 clones, with around 87% observed a single time.

This chain joins TRBV19 and TRBJ1-5, with 7 bases lining up with TRBD1. The TCR comes from a woman in her 40s who had recovered from COVID-19. Sequenced material: peripheral blood. The chain's CDR3 is CASSPRGVGGSNQPQHF. The CDR3 coding sequence is TGTGCCAGTAGCCCCAGGGGGGTAGGGGGGAGCAATCAGCCCCAGCATTTT.